Listed below are T cell receptor beta chains from one sample, sequenced in a study of control samples from healthy donors and cancer patients. Measured with immunoSEQ multiplex PCR; TCRdb has only the in-frame clones, and not every one. The top ten clones hold 1% to 1.4% of a sample with some 120,000 clones, 80% to 90% of them seen once. The sample consisted of PBMCs. These receptors came from a woman between 45 and 65 years old with colorectal cancer. Each CDR3 is given with its conserved first and last residue. A D gene is named only where the DNA matches it firmly. Expanded clones get a size class; other rows say once, few or many, or leave the size out.

CDR3 protein,CDR3 DNA,CDR3 length,J gene,V gene,clone size,D gene
CASSGTVNTEAFF,TGTGCCAGCAGCGGGACGGTGAACACTGAAGCTTTCTTT,13,TRBJ1-1,TRBV6-6,.,.
CASSLIQETQYF,TGTGCCAGCAGTTTAATCCAAGAGACCCAGTACTTC,12,TRBJ2-5,TRBV12-3/TRBV12-4,once,.
CASRRQGPDTQYF,TGTGCCAGCAGGAGACAGGGGCCAGATACGCAGTATTTT,13,TRBJ2-3,TRBV6-5,.,TRBD1
CASSLYVGLAESSYEQYF,TGTGCCAGCAGCTTGTATGTGGGACTAGCGGAAAGCTCCTACGAGCAGTACTTC,18,TRBJ2-7,TRBV7-9,once,TRBD2
CATDPRRSTDTQYF,TGTGCCACAGATCCGAGACGGAGCACAGATACGCAGTATTTT,14,TRBJ2-3,TRBV6-5,.,.
CATLRGWNNSPLHF,TGTGCCACCCTTCGGGGATGGAATAATTCACCCCTCCACTTT,14,TRBJ1-6,TRBV28,.,.
CASSYLPVPEIYEQYF,TGTGCCAGCAGTTATCTGCCCGTTCCGGAGATTTACGAGCAGTACTTC,16,TRBJ2-7,TRBV27,.,.
CASSIDVEAGEGDTQYF,TGTGCCAGTAGTATAGATGTCGAAGCGGGAGAAGGGGATACGCAGTATTTT,17,TRBJ2-3,TRBV19,once,TRBD2
CASSPGPAGQYF,TGTGCCAGCAGCCCGGGACCCGCGGGGCAGTACTTC,12,TRBJ2-7,TRBV7-9,.,.
CASSKGTGGPTEAFF,TGTGCCAGTAGTAAAGGAACAGGGGGCCCCACTGAAGCTTTCTTT,15,TRBJ1-1,TRBV19,.,TRBD1
CASSPRPRGSGELFF,TGTGCCAGCAGCCCCCGGCCGCGAGGTTCCGGGGAGCTGTTTTTT,15,TRBJ2-2,TRBV14,.,.
CASSLERNTGELFF,TGTGCCAGCAGCTTAGAGCGGAACACCGGGGAGCTGTTTTTT,14,TRBJ2-2,TRBV11-2,.,.
CAISESTGKGNQPQHF,TGTGCCATCAGTGAGTCGACGGGTAAGGGCAATCAGCCCCAGCATTTT,16,TRBJ1-5,TRBV10-3,few,.
CASSQGTGPGELFF,TGTGCCAGCAGCCAAGGGACAGGGCCCGGGGAGCTGTTTTTT,14,TRBJ2-2,TRBV3-1/TRBV3-2,.,TRBD1
CASSLVRADTEAFF,TGCGCCAGCAGCTTGGTTCGGGCGGACACTGAAGCTTTCTTT,14,TRBJ1-1,TRBV5-1,.,.
CASSPVGNEKLFF,TGTGCCAGCAGCCCCGTGGGCAACGAAAAACTGTTTTTT,13,TRBJ1-4,TRBV5-8,.,.
CASSQGQGGSYNEQFF,TGTGCCAGCAGCCAAGGGCAAGGGGGATCCTACAATGAGCAGTTCTTC,16,TRBJ2-1,TRBV4-2,once,.